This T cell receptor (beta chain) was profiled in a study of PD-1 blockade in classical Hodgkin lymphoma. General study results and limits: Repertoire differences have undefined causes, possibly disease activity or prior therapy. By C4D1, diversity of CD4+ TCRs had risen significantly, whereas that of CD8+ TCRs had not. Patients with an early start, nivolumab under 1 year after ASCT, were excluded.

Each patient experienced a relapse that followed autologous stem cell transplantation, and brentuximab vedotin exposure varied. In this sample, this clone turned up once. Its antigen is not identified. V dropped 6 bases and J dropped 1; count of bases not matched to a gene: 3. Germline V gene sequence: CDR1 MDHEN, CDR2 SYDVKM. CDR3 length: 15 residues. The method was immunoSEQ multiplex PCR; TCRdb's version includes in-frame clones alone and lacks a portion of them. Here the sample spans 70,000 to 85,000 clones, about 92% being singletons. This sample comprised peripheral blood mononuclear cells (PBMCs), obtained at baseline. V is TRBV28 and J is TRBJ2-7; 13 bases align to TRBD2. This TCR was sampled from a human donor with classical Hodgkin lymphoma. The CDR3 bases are TGTGCCAGCAGGGGACTAGCGGGGCCTTCCTACGAGCAGTACTTC. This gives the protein CASRGLAGPSYEQYF.